The 14 T cell receptor beta chains presented below share a single source sample, sequenced in a study of T-cell memory formation after mild COVID-19. TCRdb itself ran the 5' RACE reads through MiXCR, one entry per CDR3 protein. The sample lists 95,000 to 110,000 distinct CDR3 sequences, around an eighth seen once, with 35% to 50% in the top ten. Sequencing input: PBMCs or a T cell subset sorted from them (not recorded which). The receptors come from a man between 18 and 35 years old who had mild COVID-19 (a few samples of this study predate the infection). Cell type and time point are not known.

V is TRBV4-1 and J is TRBJ2-3, with 7 bases fitting TRBD2. J lost 1 base, V lost 6 bases, and 4 bases had no gene match. The CDR3 spans 14 residues. The V gene's germline CDR1 is MGHRA and CDR2 YSYEKL. The CDR3 here is CASRPSGGTDTQYF. In nucleotides, the CDR3 is TGCGCCAGCAGGCCCAGCGGGGGCACAGATACGCAGTATTTT.

The V call is TRBV27, the J call TRBJ2-5; no definite D call. CDR3 size: 12 residues. V lost 8 bases and J lost 5, with 12 bases in between. The germline V gene encodes CDR1 MNHEY and CDR2 SMNVEV (reference sequence). The CDR3 spells CASGPGLETQYF. The CDR3 coding sequence is TGTGCCAGCGGCCCTGGTTTGGAGACCCAGTACTTC.

This chain connects TRBV20-1 to TRBJ1-2, with 7 nucleotides matching TRBD1. Germline values: CDR1 DFQATT, CDR2 SNEGSKA (reference sequence). J lost 4 bases, V lost 5 bases, and 1 base had no gene match. The CDR3 is made up of 11 amino acids. The CDR3 region has the DNA TGCAGTGCTTGGACAGGCTATGGCTACACCTTC. It is translated as CSAWTGYGYTF.

The chain uses TRBV19 and TRBJ2-1; TRBD1 is a possible D gene (6 bases). The V gene's germline CDR1 is LNHDA and CDR2 SQIVND (reference sequence). V lost 5 bases and J 9 bases, leaving 14 bases between the germline ends. The CDR3 is made up of 13 amino acids. The DNA for the CDR3 is TGTGCCAGTAGTCCAGGGGCGTTTGGTGAGCAGTTCTTC. This gives the protein CASSPGAFGEQFF.

The table lists this clonotype with a few counts. The rearrangement links TRBV5-1 to TRBJ2-5, with D perhaps matching TRBD2 (6 bases). V lost 0 bases, J lost 3 bases, and 15 bases lay in between. This CDR3 region has 16 residues. Germline V lookup: CDR1 SGHRS, CDR2 YFSETQ. The CDR3 loop is CASSLERLVPEETQYF. CDR3 DNA sequence: TGCGCCAGCAGCTTGGAAAGACTAGTCCCCGAAGAGACCCAGTACTTC. The full variable domain, its missing parts supplied by reference TRBV5-1 and TRBJ2-5, is KAGVTQTPRYLIKTRGQQVTLSCSPISGHRSVSWYQQTPGQGLQFLFEYFSETQRNKGNFPGRFSGRQFSNSRSEMNVSTLELGDSALYLCASSLERLVPEETQYFGPGTRLLVL.

The rearrangement joins TRBV4-2 to TRBJ2-1; D gene unclear. The germline V and J ends were trimmed by 0 bases and 8 bases, with 14 bases remaining between them. The CDR3 length is 15 residues. In germline, CDR1 is LGHNA, CDR2 YNFKEQ. CDR3 coding DNA: TGTGCCAGCAGCCAAGATCGGACGGAAAGGGATGAGCAGTTCTTC. Its protein is CASSQDRTERDEQFF.

The gene calls are TRBV4-3 and TRBJ2-2; 7 bases line up with TRBD2. The CDR3 extends over 16 amino acids. The V gene end was trimmed by 0 bases and the J gene end by 1 base; junction bases not matched to a gene: 2. CDR1 LGHNA and CDR2 YSLEER come from the germline V gene. The CDR3 bases are TGCGCCAGCAGCCAAGATCCGGGGGGGAACACCGGGGAGCTGTTTTTT. Encoded protein: CASSQDPGGNTGELFF.

The sample holds many counts of this clonotype. The chain employs TRBV29-1 and TRBJ1-1, with a possible D match to TRBD1 (6 bases). The CDR3 totals 12 residues. Germline V gene sequence: CDR1 SQVTM, CDR2 ANQGSEA. Trimming shortened V by 7 bases and J by 1 base, and 10 bases separated the two germline ends. CDR3 protein: CSAPTGNTEAFF. The CDR3, as DNA: TGCAGCGCCCCGACAGGGAACACTGAAGCTTTCTTT.

The chain's CDR3 is CAISEVAVWDTQYF. DNA for the CDR3: TGTGCCATCAGTGAGGTGGCCGTGTGGGATACGCAGTATTTT. The chain joins TRBV10-3 to TRBJ2-3; D not resolved. Germline CDR1 and CDR2: ENHRY and SYGVKD. Trimming left V 2 bases short and J 6 bases short, with 12 bases between. The CDR3 contains 14 residues.

V usage is TRBV20-1 and J usage is TRBJ2-1, with 8 bases that match TRBD1. The length of the CDR3 is 14 residues. Losses at the gene ends were 5 bases for V and 5 bases for J; bases not matched to a gene: 8. Per the germline V gene, CDR1 is DFQATT and CDR2 is SNEGSKA (reference sequence). The CDR3 DNA reads TGCAGTGCTTACCGGGACAGGAGAAACAATGAGCAGTTCTTC. Its translation is CSAYRDRRNNEQFF.

The chain uses TRBV20-1 and TRBJ1-1; 9 nucleotides agree with TRBD1. Trimming removed 5 bases from V and 4 bases from J; junction bases left unmatched: 8. The CDR3 runs 14 residues. Germline CDR1 is DFQATT and CDR2 is SNEGSKA (reference sequence). The CDR3 loop is CSAAAGQGRTEAFF. In DNA form, the CDR3 reads TGCAGTGCTGCCGCCGGACAGGGGCGCACTGAAGCTTTCTTT.

This clonotype was observed many times. The chain combines TRBV6-4 with TRBJ1-2; TRBD1 aligns across 8 bases. The CDR3 is 16 residues long. With V trimmed by 0 bases and J by 9 bases, 12 bases remained unmatched. Germline values: CDR1 MRHNA, CDR2 SNTAGT. CDR3 sequence (DNA): TGTGCCAGCAGTGACTCCCCCGGGCAGGGGGCAGAGAGCTACACCTTC. Translated: CASSDSPGQGAESYTF.

Only a few counts were recorded for this clonotype. V is TRBV11-1 and J is TRBJ2-1, with no clear D. This CDR3 spans 14 amino acids. The germline V gene encodes CDR1 SGHAT and CDR2 FQDESV (reference sequence). V lost 6 bases, J lost 2 bases, and 11 bases lay in between. In nucleotides, the CDR3 is TGTGCCAGCAGTGCACGGAGCGCCTACAATGAGCAGTTCTTC. This codes for CASSARSAYNEQFF.

This clonotype has only a few counts. The chain couples TRBV27 to TRBJ1-5; possibly TRBD1 for D (5 bases). CDR3 length equals 16 residues. Trimming removed 1 base from V and 5 bases from J, with 15 bases in between. Germline CDR1 MNHEY, CDR2 SMNVEV (reference sequence). CDR3 DNA sequence: TGTGCCAGCAGTTTATTCGGCCCCCGGGGGTATCAGCCCCAGCATTTT. It is translated as CASSLFGPRGYQPQHF.